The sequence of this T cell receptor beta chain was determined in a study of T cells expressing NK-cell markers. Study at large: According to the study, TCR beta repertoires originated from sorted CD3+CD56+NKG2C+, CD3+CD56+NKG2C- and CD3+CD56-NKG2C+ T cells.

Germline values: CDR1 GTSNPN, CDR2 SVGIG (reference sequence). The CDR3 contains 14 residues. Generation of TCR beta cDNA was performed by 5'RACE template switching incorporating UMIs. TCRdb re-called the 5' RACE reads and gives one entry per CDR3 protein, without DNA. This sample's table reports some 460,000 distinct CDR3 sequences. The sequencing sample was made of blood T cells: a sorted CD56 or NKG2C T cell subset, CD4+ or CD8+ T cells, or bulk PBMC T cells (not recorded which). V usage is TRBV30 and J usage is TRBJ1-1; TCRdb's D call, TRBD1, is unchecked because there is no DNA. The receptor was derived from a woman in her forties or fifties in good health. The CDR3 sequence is CAWTEGGKSTEAFF.